The clone carrying this T cell receptor beta chain showed up just once. Possible read error: a much larger clone is one base away. This CDR3 comprises 8 residues. Looked up from germline, CDR1 is LGHNA and CDR2 is YNFKEQ. The record originates from a study of CD8 T cells in ankylosing spondylitis. TCRdb fed the 5' RACE reads into MiXCR, producing one record per CDR3 protein. The sample consists of 250,000 to 400,000 distinct CDR3 sequences, around a tenth of them appearing once. The V gene is TRBV4-2, the J gene TRBJ2-7; D gene unclear. The receptor's source is a female donor with ankylosing spondylitis or in good health (not recorded which). The specimen sequenced was blood, either unsorted or a sorted T cell fraction (not recorded which). The CDR3 nucleotides read TGTGCCAGCAGGCTCACGTTATTT. It translates to CASRLTLF.